The rows below give T cell receptor beta chains drawn from one sample of a study of blood T cell repertoires in COVID-19. Only in-frame clones appear in the TCRdb table, and some are missing; sequencing was by immunoSEQ multiplex PCR. In the table there are some 350,000 clones, over 75% of which are singletons. The sample taken for sequencing was PBMCs or T cells enriched from blood (not recorded which). The receptor source for this set is a woman between 25 and 40 years old who had recovered from COVID-19. CDR3s include the opening cysteine and the closing phenylalanine or tryptophan. The order of the fields is V gene, CDR3 length, J gene, CDR3 protein.

>TRBV19|18|TRBJ2-7
CASSRYYLSEPEPYEQYF
>TRBV4-1|20|TRBJ2-1
CASSLGQVFAGGIAYNEQFF
>TRBV19|13|TRBJ1-3
CASSTFSGNTIYF
>TRBV10-3|14|TRBJ2-2
CAIPGERNTGELFF
>TRBV5-4|14|TRBJ2-5
CASSLGGSQETQYF
>TRBV24-1|18|TRBJ2-1
CATSGQTSGGEFYNEQFF
>TRBV10-3|15|TRBJ2-5
CAISDRSGGQETQYF
>TRBV25-1|15|TRBJ1-6
CASSTRDSGGSPLHF
>TRBV18|14|TRBJ1-2
CASSPTGYEYGYTF
>TRBV7-2|16|TRBJ2-4
CASAGWAGPNKNIQYF
>TRBV5-5|18|TRBJ1-6
CASSPGGALTLYNSPLHF
>TRBV5-1|15|TRBJ1-1
CASSLSEVLGTEAFF
>TRBV7-6|14|TRBJ1-1
CASSLDVGGFEAFF
>TRBV11-2|13|TRBJ2-2
CASSLVRAGELFF
>TRBV18|13|TRBJ2-2
CASSPTQGGELFF
>TRBV20-1|14|TRBJ2-1
CSASSTGAGNEQFF
>TRBV28|16|TRBJ1-2
CASSLSGQNLAYGYTF
>TRBV25-1|15|TRBJ1-1
CASSESRGFDTEAFF
>TRBV6-5|12|TRBJ1-5
CASRDGVKPQHF
>TRBV19|15|TRBJ1-4
CASSRGQGGAEKLFF
>TRBV5-1|14|TRBJ1-2
CASSLGAQVAGYTF
>TRBV9|14|TRBJ1-1
CASSPGGQNTEAFF
>TRBV30|12|TRBJ1-2
CASSIWSYGYTF
>TRBV28|15|TRBJ1-6
CASSFLDRAQSPLHF
>TRBV5-1|12|TRBJ2-7
CASSLGGYEQYF
>TRBV21-1|12|TRBJ2-2
CASSLELGELFF
>TRBV3-1/TRBV3-2|15|TRBJ1-2
CASSHISGTWNGYTF
>TRBV29-1|11|TRBJ1-3
CSVEGGDTIYF
>TRBV19|13|TRBJ1-2
CASSIGGGYGYTF
>TRBV18|16|TRBJ1-2
CASSLSSQVSNYGYTF
>TRBV29-1|13|TRBJ2-5
CSVEDGAVETQYF
>TRBV4-1|14|TRBJ2-3
CASSSDRGTDTQYF
>TRBV7-2|15|TRBJ1-6
CASSLNYRGHSPLHF
>TRBV5-1|15|TRBJ2-2
CASSSDRGQAGELFF
>TRBV11-3|13|TRBJ1-3
CASSQAGGNTIYF
>TRBV11-2|12|TRBJ1-1
CASTKVNTEAFF
>TRBV7-2|14|TRBJ1-2
CASSLVRQGYGYTF
>TRBV7-9|13|TRBJ1-1
CASTFYSGTEAFF
>TRBV9|19|TRBJ1-6
CASSVGLEVEDSYNSPLHF
>TRBV11-2|15|TRBJ2-7
CASSSNGGLSYEQYF
>TRBV5-1|14|TRBJ2-5
CASSRDNYQETQYF